A selection of T cell receptor beta chains follows, all from one sample in a study of CD8 T cells in ankylosing spondylitis. TCRdb reanalysed the 5' RACE reads using MiXCR and keeps one entry per CDR3 protein. The sample consists of hundreds of thousands of distinct CDR3 sequences, 15% to 20% of them appearing once. The sequenced sample consisted of blood, either unsorted or a sorted T cell fraction (not recorded which). The receptors here all came from a male donor with ankylosing spondylitis. CDR3s leave out the opening cysteine and the closing phenylalanine or tryptophan. Fields, in order: CDR3 length, J gene, V gene, CDR3 protein.

15 | TRBJ2-1 | TRBV24-1 | ATSDPLRDKYYNEQF
18 | TRBJ2-2 | TRBV25-1 | ASSDQRGLAGGLNTGELF
14 | TRBJ2-5 | TRBV7-9 | ASSSNVLAGVETQY
13 | TRBJ1-6 | TRBV12-3/TRBV12-4 | ASSFSLSEGSPLH
11 | TRBJ1-1 | TRBV20-1 | SARGQGDTEAF
11 | TRBJ2-2 | TRBV6-2/TRBV6-3 | ASSPRDTGELF
12 | TRBJ2-3 | TRBV12-3/TRBV12-4 | ASSLGGRTDTQY
11 | TRBJ1-1 | TRBV29-1 | SVLGQGASEAF
10 | TRBJ1-1 | TRBV11-2 | ASNLGNTEAF
13 | TRBJ1-2 | TRBV7-9 | ASSLEQGVDYGYT
12 | TRBJ2-2 | TRBV4-1 | ASSQWTSGGELF
11 | TRBJ2-5 | TRBV29-1 | SVEGGELETQY
13 | TRBJ2-7 | TRBV6-5 | ASSYVGLGSYEQY
11 | TRBJ1-2 | TRBV3-1 | ASSQPSSYGYT
11 | TRBJ2-7 | TRBV5-1 | ASSVGQAYEQY
11 | TRBJ2-2 | TRBV9 | ASSVDGTGELF
11 | TRBJ1-3 | TRBV11-2 | ASSPRDRNTIY
15 | TRBJ2-4 | TRBV10-3 | AISSNGQVLPENIQY
11 | TRBJ1-1 | TRBV12-3/TRBV12-4 | ASSPHGNTEAF
14 | TRBJ2-5 | TRBV5-1 | ASRSFLAGVQETQY
8 | TRBJ1-2 | TRBV6-6 | ASSYGGYT
12 | TRBJ2-5 | TRBV29-1 | SVVSVREPETQY
11 | TRBJ2-1 | TRBV30 | AWREHGTPWPF
14 | TRBJ2-3 | TRBV12-3/TRBV12-4 | ASSSPWGGSTDTQY
13 | TRBJ2-1 | TRBV10-3 | AISESSSEYNEQF
11 | TRBJ2-7 | TRBV27 | ASSSPSSWEQY
14 | TRBJ2-1 | TRBV7-3 | ASSLRPALYYNEQF